This T cell receptor beta chain appears in the sequencing data of a study of shared clonotypes between healthy human individuals. Study-wide background: Plates per donor: three CD4 naive, three CD4 memory, two CD8 naive, one CD8 memory.

Study-wide results and caveats: Four donors held around 5% of naive CD4 clonotypes in common. Depth of sequencing was expected to influence donor clonotype sharing.

This CDR3 has 17 amino acids. Germline V CDR1 and CDR2: SEHNR, FQNEAQ (reference sequence). Unmatched junction bases numbered 8, after V lost 0 bases and J lost 2 bases. Profiled with immunoSEQ multiplex PCR; TCRdb holds only in-frame clones, not every one. The sample has under 350,000 clones; around 87% are singletons. Details on this clone: The antigen is unknown.

The receptor's source is a man aged 18 to 35 in good health. The sequenced sample consisted of memory CD8+ T cells sorted from blood. The sample's subset: CD45RO+ cells pooled with CCR7-negative TemRA cells. The genes are TRBV7-9 and TRBJ2-3, with 7 bases that match TRBD2. The CDR3 bases are TGTGCCAGCAGCTTAGCGGCGTCTAGCGGTTACACAGATACGCAGTATTTT. Residues: CASSLAASSGYTDTQYF.